This T cell receptor (beta chain) was sequenced during a study of shared clonotypes between healthy human individuals. Germline V lookup: CDR1 MDHEN, CDR2 SYDVKM. V lost 4 bases to trimming and J lost 2 bases, with 6 bases between them. The length of the CDR3 is 13 residues. Only in-frame clones appear in the TCRdb table, and some are missing; sequencing was by immunoSEQ multiplex PCR. The data contain over 2 million clones, about 90% of them seen just once; the ten biggest clones take up about 0.41%. Concerning this clone: Distinct nucleotide sequences in the sample also encode this CDR3.

The clonotype comes from a man aged 18 to 30 in good health. Some clones in this sample may be carry-over from other donors' samples. The chain is built from TRBV28 and TRBJ1-5, with unresolved D. The specimen was naive CD4+ T cells from PBMCs. Subset here: CD45RA+ positively selected. DNA of the CDR3: TGTGCCAGCAGTTCTGGGGGCAATCAGCCCCAGCATTTT. This gives the protein CASSSGGNQPQHF.